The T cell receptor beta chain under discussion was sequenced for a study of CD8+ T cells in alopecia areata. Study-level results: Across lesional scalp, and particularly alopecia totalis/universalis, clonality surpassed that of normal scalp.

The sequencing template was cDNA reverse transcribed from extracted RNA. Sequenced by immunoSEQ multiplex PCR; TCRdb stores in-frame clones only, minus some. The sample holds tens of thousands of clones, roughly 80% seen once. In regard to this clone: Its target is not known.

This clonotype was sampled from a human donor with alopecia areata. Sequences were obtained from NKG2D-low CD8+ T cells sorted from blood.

CDR3 region: CASSRQGGGAMPEQYF. The CDR3 region has the DNA TGTGCCAGCAGCAGGCAAGGCGGGGGGGCGATGCCCGAGCAGTACTTC. J is TRBJ2-7 and V is TRBV7-2; 9 nucleotides match TRBD2. CDR3 length: 16 amino acids. Germline CDR1 is SGHTA and CDR2 is FQGNSA. The V gene end was trimmed by 5 bases and the J gene end by 6 bases; junction bases not matched to a gene: 14. Together with reference TRBV7-2 and TRBJ2-7, the CDR3 gives the full variable domain: GAGVSQSPSNKVTEKGKDVELRCDPISGHTALYWYRQSLGQGLEFLIYFQGNSAPDKSGLPSDRFSAERTGGSVSTLTIQRTQQEDSAVYLCASSRQGGGAMPEQYFGPGTRLTVT.